One and the same sample provided the 27 T cell receptor beta chains below, sequenced in a study of control samples from healthy donors and cancer patients. Clones were sequenced by immunoSEQ multiplex PCR, and TCRdb holds only the in-frame ones, with some missing. Of roughly 100,000 clones listed, roughly 90% are singletons. Sequencing used blood. The receptors were sampled from a human donor in good health. The donor label of this sample is uncertain.

This rearrangement joins TRBV6-5 to TRBJ1-5; 9 positions agree with TRBD1. The germline V gene encodes CDR1 MNHEY and CDR2 SVGAGI. V lost 6 bases to trimming and J lost 4 bases; unmatched junction nucleotides: 7. The CDR3 length is 15 residues. DNA for the CDR3: TGTGCCAGCAGAGCCACAGGGGGCGCGAATCAGCCCCAGCATTTT. Amino acids: CASRATGGANQPQHF.

The genes are TRBV5-1 and TRBJ2-7; TRBD1 agrees at 7 bases. Germline CDR1 and CDR2: SGHRS and YFSETQ. V shed 5 bases, J shed 4 bases, and the junction held 0 bases outside the gene matches. The CDR3 sequence is 11 residues long. The CDR3 spells CASRQGYEQYF. CDR3 nucleotide sequence: TGCGCCAGCAGACAGGGGTACGAGCAGTACTTC.

This sequence joins TRBV7-3 and TRBJ1-1; TRBD1 might be the D (5 bases). This CDR3 has 15 residues. Germline V gives CDR1 SGHTA, CDR2 FQGTGA. V lost 2 bases and J lost 0, with 10 bases in between. CDR3 amino acids: CASSLDGGMNTEAFF. CDR3 DNA sequence: TGTGCCAGCAGCTTAGACGGGGGGATGAACACTGAAGCTTTCTTT.

This clone was detected once. The V and J genes are TRBV7-2 and TRBJ2-1; 9 bases are a match to TRBD2. The germline V gene encodes CDR1 SGHTA and CDR2 FQGNSA. CDR3 length: 14 residues. With V trimmed by 8 bases and J by 3 bases, 5 bases remained unmatched. Here the CDR3 reads CASGRGGLYNEQFF. CDR3 DNA: TGTGCCAGCGGGCGGGGGGGACTCTACAATGAGCAGTTCTTC.

This sequence joins TRBV24-1 and TRBJ1-4; TRBD1 agrees at 7 bases. The V and J ends lost 12 bases and 1 base, in that order; junction bases with no gene match: 7. This CDR3 is built from 14 residues. Germline values: CDR1 KGHDR, CDR2 SFDVKD. Written as DNA, the CDR3 is TGTGCCTCTCGACAGGGTTTAACTAATGAAAAACTGTTTTTT. Translating it yields CASRQGLTNEKLFF.

This clone was recorded only once. The V gene is TRBV6-5, the J gene TRBJ2-4, with a tentative D call TRBD1 (7 bases). Germline values: CDR1 MNHEY, CDR2 SVGAGI. CDR3 length: 15 amino acids. Trimming cost V 6 bases and J 5 bases, with 17 bases left between them. This chain's CDR3 is CASSLMGQRENIQYF. DNA of the CDR3: TGTGCCAGCAGCCTCATGGGACAGCGGGAAAACATTCAGTACTTC.

The chain uses TRBV9 and TRBJ2-5; the D gene is possibly TRBD1 (6 bases). With 3 bases removed from V and 3 bases from J, the gap between germline ends came to 12 bases. This CDR3 is 14 amino acids long. Germline assignment: CDR1 SGDLS and CDR2 YYNGEE. CDR3 DNA: TGTGCCAGCAGCGAAACAGGGCTTAAAGAGACCCAGTACTTC. Translated, it gives CASSETGLKETQYF.

The chain joins TRBV6-2 or TRBV6-3 to TRBJ2-2; 11 bases are shared with TRBD2. CDR3 length: 16 amino acids. From germline, CDR1 is MNHEY and CDR2 SVGEGT. V lost 2 bases and J lost 6; bases outside the gene matches: 5. CDR3 residues: CASSYIAGGPPGELFF. The CDR3 DNA follows: TGTGCCAGCAGTTACATAGCGGGGGGGCCGCCCGGGGAGCTGTTTTTT.

The chain recombines TRBV18 with TRBJ2-1; TRBD1 or TRBD2 may be the D gene (5 bases each). The ends were cut back, 1 base at V and 0 bases at J, with 13 bases in the middle. This CDR3 contains 17 residues. CDR1 and CDR2 from the germline V gene are KGHSH and LQKENI. The CDR3 DNA sequence: TGTGCCAGCTCACCACTTGGGGGTAAAAGCTCCTACAATGAGCAGTTCTTC. Translated: CASSPLGGKSSYNEQFF. The full variable domain, completed using reference TRBV18 and TRBJ2-1, is NAGVMQNPRHLVRRRGQEARLRCSPMKGHSHVYWYRQLPEEGLKFMVYLQKENIIDESGMPKERFSAEFPKEGPSILRIQQVVRGDSAAYFCASSPLGGKSSYNEQFFGPGTRLTVL.

The chain employs TRBV5-4 and TRBJ1-2, with D possibly matching TRBD1 (5 bases). This CDR3 spans 15 amino acids. V lost 4 bases, J lost 0 bases, and 13 bases lay in between. The germline gives CDR1 SGHNT, CDR2 YYREEE (reference sequence). The CDR3 region is CASSHPRDPNYGYTF. In DNA, the CDR3 is TGTGCCAGCAGCCACCCCAGGGATCCTAACTATGGCTACACCTTC.

This CDR3 is CASSQARTGGGGELFF. DNA for the CDR3: TGTGCCAGCAGCCAAGCTAGGACAGGGGGCGGCGGGGAGCTGTTTTTT. V is TRBV3-1 (or the pseudogene TRBV3-2) and J is TRBJ2-2, with TRBD1 matching over 11 bases. The CDR3 is made up of 16 amino acids. Germline assignment: CDR1 LGHDT and CDR2 YNNKEL (reference sequence). The junction had 5 bases not matched to a gene; V was cut back by 1 base and J by 7 bases.

This clone was observed once. The rearrangement links TRBV19 to TRBJ2-6, with 7 bases lining up with TRBD1. The CDR3 length is 16 residues. Looked up from germline, CDR1 is LNHDA and CDR2 is SQIVND (reference sequence). J gave up 0 bases and V 7 bases, and 6 bases lay outside the gene matches. The CDR3 loop is CASIPRTGSGANVLTF. The DNA for the CDR3 is TGTGCCAGTATCCCACGGACAGGCTCTGGGGCCAACGTCCTGACTTTC.

V and J are TRBV7-3 and TRBJ2-3; D gene unclear. The V gene's germline CDR1 is SGHTA and CDR2 FQGTGA. The CDR3 sequence is 14 residues long. V was pared by 5 bases and J by 1 base, with 10 bases between. The CDR3: CASSLSTGTDTQYF. The CDR3 DNA is TGTGCCAGCAGCCTCTCTACAGGCACAGATACGCAGTATTTT.

The rearrangement links TRBV28 to TRBJ2-7; 11 nucleotides agree with TRBD2. The V and J ends lost 5 bases and 3 bases, in that order; junction bases with no gene match: 6. The CDR3 extends over 15 amino acids. Germline loops: CDR1 MDHEN, CDR2 SYDVKM. The CDR3 loop is CASSPPGTSGYEQYF. The DNA for the CDR3 is TGTGCCAGCAGTCCCCCCGGGACTAGCGGCTACGAGCAGTACTTC.

This clone was observed once. The DNA of the CDR3 is TGTGCCAGTAGCGGACAGGGCAAAAACACTGAAGCTTTCTTT. This codes for CASSGQGKNTEAFF. V usage is TRBV19 and J usage is TRBJ1-1; 8 nucleotides agree with TRBD1. The length of the CDR3 is 14 residues. V lost 6 bases, J lost 2 bases, and 5 bases stayed unmatched. The germline CDR1 and CDR2 sequences are LNHDA and SQIVND (reference sequence).

The V gene is TRBV16, the J gene TRBJ2-1; D call uncertain. The germline gives CDR1 KGHSY, CDR2 FQNENV. With 0 bases removed from V and 0 bases from J, the gap between germline ends came to 15 bases. This CDR3 is 18 amino acids long. The CDR3 DNA follows: TGTGCCAGCAGCCAATCGTTTCTCACGATCAGCTCCTACAATGAGCAGTTCTTC. The encoded protein is CASSQSFLTISSYNEQFF. The full variable domain, completed using reference TRBV16 and TRBJ2-1, is GEEVAQTPKHLVRGEGQKAKLYCAPIKGHSYVFWYQQVLKNEFKFLISFQNENVFDETGMPKERFSAKCLPNSPCSLEIQATKLEDSAVYFCASSQSFLTISSYNEQFFGPGTRLTVL.

V and J are TRBV6-2 or TRBV6-3 and TRBJ2-3; no firm D call. V was clipped by 2 bases and J by 3 bases, with 6 bases between them. Germline CDR1 and CDR2: MNHEY and SVGEGT. The CDR3 is 13 amino acids. CDR3 protein: CASSYTETDTQYF. The DNA of the CDR3 is TGTGCCAGCAGTTACACAGAAACAGATACGCAGTATTTT.

The sample holds one count of this clone. This chain links TRBV3-1 (or the pseudogene TRBV3-2) with TRBJ1-5; no clear D. The CDR3 length is 15 residues. Germline assignment: CDR1 LGHDT and CDR2 YNNKEL (reference sequence). V lost 4 bases to trimming and J lost 0 bases, with 10 bases between them. The CDR3 bases are TGTGCCAGCAGCCCGGAAGCGGATAGCAATCAGCCCCAGCATTTT. Residues: CASSPEADSNQPQHF.

This clone was counted only a few times. This sequence joins TRBV5-1 and TRBJ2-7, with TRBD1 matching 9 bases. V lost 4 bases, J lost 7 bases, and 6 bases stayed unmatched. The CDR3 spans 13 residues. The germline V gene encodes CDR1 SGHRS and CDR2 YFSETQ. The CDR3 reads CASSPTTGGEQYF. The CDR3, as DNA: TGCGCCAGCAGCCCGACGACAGGGGGGGAGCAGTACTTC. Full variable domain (outside the CDR3, taken from reference TRBV5-1 and TRBJ2-7): KAGVTQTPRYLIKTRGQQVTLSCSPISGHRSVSWYQQTPGQGLQFLFEYFSETQRNKGNFPGRFSGRQFSNSRSEMNVSTLELGDSALYLCASSPTTGGEQYFGPGTRLTVT.

This clone appeared once. This sequence joins TRBV12-3 or TRBV12-4 and TRBJ2-3; TRBD1 matches 8 bases. The CDR3 totals 13 residues. The trim removed 5 bases at V and 6 bases at J, leaving 4 bases unmatched. This CDR3 is CASSPRDRDTQYF. The DNA for the CDR3 is TGTGCCAGCAGTCCCAGGGACAGGGATACGCAGTATTTT.

V usage is TRBV6-1 and J usage is TRBJ2-7; D may be TRBD1 (5 bases). The length of the CDR3 is 16 residues. Trimming took 2 bases from V and 2 from J, leaving 16 bases between them. Looked up from germline, CDR1 is MNHNS and CDR2 is SASEGT. In DNA form, the CDR3 reads TGTGCCAGCAGTGAAAACCCCCGGCAGGGCACCTACGAGCAGTACTTC. It codes for CASSENPRQGTYEQYF.

The chain recombines TRBV10-3 with TRBJ2-1, with D perhaps matching TRBD2 (6 bases). The CDR3 totals 13 residues. V lost 6 bases to trimming and J lost 7 bases, with 13 bases between them. Germline CDR1 and CDR2: ENHRY and SYGVKD. CDR3 region: CAISSPGTNEQFF. CDR3 sequence (DNA): TGTGCCATCAGCTCTCCCGGGACTAATGAGCAGTTCTTC.

This chain joins TRBV7-8 and TRBJ2-7, with a possible D match to TRBD1 (7 bases). Germline V gene lookup returns CDR1 SGHVS and CDR2 FQNEAQ. Trimming stripped 6 bases from V and 0 bases from J, with 15 bases between. The CDR3 runs 15 residues. The CDR3 coding sequence is TGTGCCAGCAGGTTTAACAGGGGAGGCTCCTACGAGCAGTACTTC. Translating it yields CASRFNRGGSYEQYF.

The rearrangement joins TRBV3-1 (or the pseudogene TRBV3-2) to TRBJ2-3; no firm D call. The CDR3 loop spans 17 amino acids. The V end lost 1 base, the J end lost 0 bases, and 14 bases lay between the germline ends. Germline CDR1 LGHDT, CDR2 YNNKEL (reference sequence). DNA for the CDR3: TGTGCCAGCAGCCAAGTCCGTAGGAGCCAGAGCACAGATACGCAGTATTTT. This translates into CASSQVRRSQSTDTQYF.

This clone was detected only once. V usage is TRBV19 and J usage is TRBJ1-3; the D is unclear. CDR3 length equals 14 residues. In germline, CDR1 is LNHDA, CDR2 SQIVND (reference sequence). V gave up 3 bases and J gave up 4 bases, with 10 bases separating them. CDR3 nucleotide sequence: TGTGCCAGTAGTATGATCGATCAGGGAAACACCATATATTTT. It codes for CASSMIDQGNTIYF.

The chain has TRBV27 and TRBJ2-3; D not resolved. V lost 1 base to trimming and J lost 1 base, with 6 bases between them. CDR3 length: 14 residues. CDR1 is MNHEY, CDR2 SMNVEV, per germline (reference sequence). The CDR3 region has the DNA TGTGCCAGCAGTTTATGGAAAGGCACAGATACGCAGTATTTT. It translates to CASSLWKGTDTQYF.

The count of this clone is one. The DNA for the CDR3 is TGTGCCAGCAGCTTGGCTAGTGGGCGGGGGTCCCAAGAGACCCAGTACTTC. Its protein product is CASSLASGRGSQETQYF. V is TRBV7-6 and J is TRBJ2-5; 7 nucleotides agree with TRBD2. Germline loops: CDR1 SGHVS, CDR2 FNYEAQ. The CDR3 length is 17 residues. The junction had 11 bases not matched to a gene; V was cut back by 3 bases and J by 1 base.